One TCR beta chain is described in this entry. The antigen is not known. Caucasian adults living in Nashville, Tennessee, provided all samples. Each cell subset's genomic DNA was divided evenly among several immunoSEQ plates. How the authors handled the data: Because ImmunoSEQ provided only junction sequences with no quality scores, the filtering differed. The repertoire was sequenced with immunoSEQ multiplex PCR; TCRdb's copy has only in-frame clones and lacks some. V and J calls and clone size are those listed in that table; D and trimming were worked out from the DNA. Of around 990,000 clones in the sample, 77% were seen once. These data come from a study of shared clonotypes between healthy human individuals. General observations from the study: Only a few donors were included, so the genetic and exposure-history diversity represented was limited.

Sequencing input: memory CD4+ T cells from PBMCs. Sample subset: CD45RA-negative fraction. The sequence was obtained from a man younger than 35 in good health. Some clones in this sample may be carry-over from other donors' samples.

The CDR3 is CASRRDRGLSGRGLNEQFF. The CDR3 coding sequence is TGTGCCAGCAGACGGGACAGGGGGTTAAGCGGGAGGGGTCTCAATGAGCAGTTCTTC. The chain joins TRBV7-9 to TRBJ2-1, with a weak D call TRBD1 (11 bases). The V gene lost 6 bases and the J gene lost 6 bases, with 30 bases spanning the gap. The CDR3 is 19 amino acids. In germline, CDR1 is SEHNR, CDR2 FQNEAQ (reference sequence).